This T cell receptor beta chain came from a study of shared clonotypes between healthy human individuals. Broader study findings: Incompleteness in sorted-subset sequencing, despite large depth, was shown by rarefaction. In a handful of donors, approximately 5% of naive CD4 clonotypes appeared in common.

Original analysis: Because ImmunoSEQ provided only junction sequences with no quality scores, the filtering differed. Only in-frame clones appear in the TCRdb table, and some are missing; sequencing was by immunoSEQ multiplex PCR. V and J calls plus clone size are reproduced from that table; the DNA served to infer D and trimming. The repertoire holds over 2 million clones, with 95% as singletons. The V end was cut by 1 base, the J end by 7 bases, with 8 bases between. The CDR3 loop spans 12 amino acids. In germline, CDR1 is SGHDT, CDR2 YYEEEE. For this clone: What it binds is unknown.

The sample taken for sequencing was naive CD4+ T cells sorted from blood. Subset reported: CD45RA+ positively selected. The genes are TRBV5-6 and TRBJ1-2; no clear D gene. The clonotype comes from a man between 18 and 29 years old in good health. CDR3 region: CASSLQPPGYTF. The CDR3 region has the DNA TGTGCCAGCAGCTTGCAACCCCCTGGCTACACCTTC.